This T cell receptor (beta chain) derives from a study of T-cell memory formation after mild COVID-19. Unmatched junction bases numbered 12, after V lost 5 bases and J lost 6 bases. Germline assignment: CDR1 LNHDA and CDR2 SQIVND (reference sequence). This CDR3 spans 16 amino acids. One entry per CDR3 protein results from TCRdb running MiXCR on the 5' RACE reads. Of roughly 600,000 distinct CDR3 sequences in the sample, under 20% were seen once. This clonotype came up a few times. This chain connects TRBV19 to TRBJ2-2; 7 bases are a match to TRBD1. This TCR came from an adult woman who had mild COVID-19 (a few samples of this study predate the infection). Cell type and time point are not known. What was sequenced was PBMCs or a T cell subset sorted from them (not recorded which). The CDR3 loop is CASSPALTGSAGELFF. The CDR3 nucleotides are TGTGCCAGTAGTCCCGCCTTGACAGGGTCCGCCGGGGAGCTGTTTTTT.